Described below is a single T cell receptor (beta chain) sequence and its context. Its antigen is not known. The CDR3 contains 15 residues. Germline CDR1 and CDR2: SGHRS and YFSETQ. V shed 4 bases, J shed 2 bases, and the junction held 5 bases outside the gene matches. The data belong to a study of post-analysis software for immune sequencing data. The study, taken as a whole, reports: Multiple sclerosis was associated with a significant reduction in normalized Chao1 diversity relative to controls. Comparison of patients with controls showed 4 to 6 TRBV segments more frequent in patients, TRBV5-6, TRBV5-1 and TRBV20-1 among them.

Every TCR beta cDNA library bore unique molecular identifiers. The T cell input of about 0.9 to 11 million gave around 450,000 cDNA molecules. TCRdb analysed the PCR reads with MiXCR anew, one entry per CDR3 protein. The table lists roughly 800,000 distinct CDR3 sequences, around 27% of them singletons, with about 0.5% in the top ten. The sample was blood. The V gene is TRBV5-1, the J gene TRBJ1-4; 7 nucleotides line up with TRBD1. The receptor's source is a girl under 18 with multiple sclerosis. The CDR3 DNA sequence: TGCGCCAGCAGCGGTGTGACAGGGACTAATGAAAAACTGTTTTTT. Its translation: CASSGVTGTNEKLFF. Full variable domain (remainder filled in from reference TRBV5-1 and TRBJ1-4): KAGVTQTPRYLIKTRGQQVTLSCSPISGHRSVSWYQQTPGQGLQFLFEYFSETQRNKGNFPGRFSGRQFSNSRSEMNVSTLELGDSALYLCASSGVTGTNEKLFFGSGTQLSVL.